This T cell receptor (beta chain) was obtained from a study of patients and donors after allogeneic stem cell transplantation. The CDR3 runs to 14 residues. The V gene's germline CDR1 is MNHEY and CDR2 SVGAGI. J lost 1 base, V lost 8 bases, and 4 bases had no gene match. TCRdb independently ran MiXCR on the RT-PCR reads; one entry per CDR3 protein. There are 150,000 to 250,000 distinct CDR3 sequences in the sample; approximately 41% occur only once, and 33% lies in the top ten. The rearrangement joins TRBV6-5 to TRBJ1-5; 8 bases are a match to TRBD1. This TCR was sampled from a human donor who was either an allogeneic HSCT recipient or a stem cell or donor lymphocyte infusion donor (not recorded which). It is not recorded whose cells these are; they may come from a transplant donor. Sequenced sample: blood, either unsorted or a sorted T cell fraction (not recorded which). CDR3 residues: CASGDRGSNQPQHF. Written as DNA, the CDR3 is TGTGCCAGCGGTGACAGGGGAAGCAATCAGCCCCAGCATTTT.